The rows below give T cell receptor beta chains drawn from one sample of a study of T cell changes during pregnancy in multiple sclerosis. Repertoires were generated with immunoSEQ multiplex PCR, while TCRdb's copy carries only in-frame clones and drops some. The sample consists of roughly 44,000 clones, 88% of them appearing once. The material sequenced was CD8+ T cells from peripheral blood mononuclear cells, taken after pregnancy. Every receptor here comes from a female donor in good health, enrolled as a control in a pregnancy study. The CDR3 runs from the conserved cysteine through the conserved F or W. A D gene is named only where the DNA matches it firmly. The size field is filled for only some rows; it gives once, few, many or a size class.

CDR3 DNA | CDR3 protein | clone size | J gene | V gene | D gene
TGTGCCAGCAGGGTGACAGGGTTCACTGAAGCTTTCTTT | CASRVTGFTEAFF | few | TRBJ1-1 | TRBV28 | TRBD1
TGTGCCAGCAGTTTATATCAGAATCAGCCCCAGCATTTT | CASSLYQNQPQHF | . | TRBJ1-5 | TRBV27 | .
TGTGCCAGCAGCTTAACGACAGGGAAGAATTCACCCCTCCACTTT | CASSLTTGKNSPLHF | . | TRBJ1-6 | TRBV7-3 | TRBD1
TGTGCCAGCAGCTCAACAGGGGGCCAAGAGACCCAGTACTTC | CASSSTGGQETQYF | . | TRBJ2-5 | TRBV11-2 | TRBD1
TGTGCCTGGAGGGGGAACGGGGGATACGAGCAGTACTTC | CAWRGNGGYEQYF | once | TRBJ2-7 | TRBV30 | .
TGTGCCAGCAGCTTAGACAGTTCGACTAATGAAAAACTGTTTTTT | CASSLDSSTNEKLFF | . | TRBJ1-4 | TRBV7-6 | .
TGTGCCAGCAGTGGGACCGGGACTAGCACAGATACGCAGTATTTT | CASSGTGTSTDTQYF | . | TRBJ2-3 | TRBV27 | .
TGTGCCAGCAGTTTATCCAGGGCTGGACAGCCCCAGCATTTT | CASSLSRAGQPQHF | . | TRBJ1-5 | TRBV27 | .
TGTGCCAGCAGCTCGACAGCCAGGGCCTACGAGCAGTACTTC | CASSSTARAYEQYF | . | TRBJ2-7 | TRBV7-9 | .
TGTGCCAGCAGCGAGCGGGGGGGCCGAGGGGAGACCCAGTACTTC | CASSERGGRGETQYF | . | TRBJ2-5 | TRBV7-8 | TRBD2
TGTGCCAGCAGCTTCACGACAGGGGGCCTTACTGAAGCTTTCTTT | CASSFTTGGLTEAFF | . | TRBJ1-1 | TRBV7-2 | TRBD1
TGTGCCAGCAGCTTAAATACCGGGACAGGAGTTATAATGAACACTGAAGCTTTCTTT | CASSLNTGTGVIMNTEAFF | . | TRBJ1-1 | TRBV7-8 | TRBD1
TGTGCCTGGAACCAGGGCTCGGGCGGCGAGCAGTACTTC | CAWNQGSGGEQYF | . | TRBJ2-7 | TRBV30 | .
TGCGCCAGCAGCGGGCCAACAGGGGTTGTCACCGGGGAGCTGTTTTTT | CASSGPTGVVTGELFF | . | TRBJ2-2 | TRBV4-3 | TRBD1
TGTGCCAGCAGCTTGGTGACAGGGGTCACAGATACGCAGTATTTT | CASSLVTGVTDTQYF | . | TRBJ2-3 | TRBV5-6 | TRBD1
TGCGCCAGCAGCCAAACAGCATCTAACTATGGCTACACCTTC | CASSQTASNYGYTF | . | TRBJ1-2 | TRBV4-1 | .
TGTGCCAGCAGCGTAGCTAGCAATGAGCAGTTCTTC | CASSVASNEQFF | . | TRBJ2-1 | TRBV9 | .
TGTGCCAGCAGTTACCCGACAGGGGTACGCGAAAAACTGTTTTTT | CASSYPTGVREKLFF | . | TRBJ1-4 | TRBV6-6 | TRBD1
TGTGCCAGCACCCGGTTCGGGGGAGACACTGAAGCTTTCTTT | CASTRFGGDTEAFF | . | TRBJ1-1 | TRBV13 | .
TGCGCCAGCAGCCAAGGGGGGGTGTTCACAGATACGCAGTATTTT | CASSQGGVFTDTQYF | few | TRBJ2-3 | TRBV4-3 | .
TGTGCCAGCCGATGGGACAGCGACACTGAAGCTTTCTTT | CASRWDSDTEAFF | . | TRBJ1-1 | TRBV19 | TRBD1
TGCGCCAGCAGCCAAGGCGGGAATGAAAAACTGTTTTTT | CASSQGGNEKLFF | . | TRBJ1-4 | TRBV4-3 | .
TGTGCCAGCAGTCCTTTCCAAGGACAGCACACTGAAGCTTTCTTT | CASSPFQGQHTEAFF | once | TRBJ1-1 | TRBV27 | .